What follows is one TCR beta chain and its context. What it binds is not known. TCRdb reprocessed the 5' RACE reads via MiXCR and lists one record per CDR3 protein. Counted here are some 230,000 distinct CDR3 sequences, 6.5% occurring once; the ten biggest clones make up 13% to 15%. This specimen comes from a study of identical twins. Regarding the study as a whole: Fewer insertions marked abundant cord blood beta clonotypes; young adult naive trended weakly, memory not at all.

The sample also formed part of further work on T cells expressing NK-cell markers. That work adds: Sorting in several experiments was restricted by an anti-gamma-delta TCR antibody to alpha-beta TCR T cells.

This receptor was identified in a woman under 30 in good health. Input material: CD8+ T cells sorted from blood.

The DNA of the CDR3 is TGTGCCAGCAGTTTTTCGTACCGCGAGACACCACTCGAGCAGTACTTC. It codes for CASSFSYRETPLEQYF. The chain links TRBV27 to TRBJ2-7; D is unclear. The V and J ends lost 3 bases and 6 bases respectively, with 21 bases between them. Per germline, CDR1 MNHEY and CDR2 SMNVEV (reference sequence). The CDR3 contains 16 residues.